These T cell receptor beta chains were read from a single sample in a study of cytomegalovirus exposure and HLA in healthy donors. Repertoires were generated with immunoSEQ multiplex PCR, while TCRdb's copy carries only in-frame clones and drops some. The table records about 60,000 clones, about 67% of them present only once. Material for sequencing was PBMCs. The receptors were gathered from a man aged 40-49 years in good health and CMV-seropositive. Each CDR3 is given with its conserved first and last residue. The order of the fields is clone size, D gene, J gene, V gene, CDR3 protein, CDR3 DNA. A D gene is named only where the DNA matches it firmly. The size field is filled for only some rows; it gives once, few, many or a size class.

clone size: NA; D gene: NA; J gene: TRBJ2-1; V gene: TRBV30; CDR3 protein: CAWSEELWNEQFF; CDR3 DNA: TGTGCCTGGAGCGAAGAGTTATGGAATGAGCAGTTCTTC
clone size: NA; D gene: NA; J gene: TRBJ1-2; V gene: TRBV6-4; CDR3 protein: CASSPTREDGYTF; CDR3 DNA: TGTGCCAGCAGTCCCACACGGGAGGATGGCTACACCTTC
clone size: NA; D gene: TRBD1; J gene: TRBJ1-2; V gene: TRBV5-1; CDR3 protein: CASTGAGGNYGYTF; CDR3 DNA: TGCGCCAGCACGGGGGCAGGGGGCAACTATGGCTACACCTTC
clone size: once; D gene: TRBD1; J gene: TRBJ2-1; V gene: TRBV7-8; CDR3 protein: CASGTGVYNEQFF; CDR3 DNA: TGTGCCAGCGGGACAGGGGTCTACAATGAGCAGTTCTTC
clone size: NA; D gene: TRBD1; J gene: TRBJ1-2; V gene: TRBV5-1; CDR3 protein: CASSRGLGQGFGGYTF; CDR3 DNA: TGCGCCAGCAGCCGGGGCCTCGGACAGGGGTTTGGTGGCTACACCTTC
clone size: NA; D gene: TRBD1; J gene: TRBJ1-1; V gene: TRBV7-8; CDR3 protein: CASSWTGGFLNTEAFF; CDR3 DNA: TGTGCCAGCAGCTGGACAGGGGGCTTTCTGAACACTGAAGCTTTCTTT
clone size: NA; D gene: NA; J gene: TRBJ2-3; V gene: TRBV12-5; CDR3 protein: CASGPRVHTDTQYF; CDR3 DNA: TGTGCTAGTGGTCCCCGGGTACACACAGATACGCAGTATTTT
clone size: few; D gene: NA; J gene: TRBJ1-1; V gene: TRBV29-1; CDR3 protein: CSATGSTEAFF; CDR3 DNA: TGCAGCGCTACGGGGTCCACTGAAGCTTTCTTT
clone size: NA; D gene: TRBD2; J gene: TRBJ2-5; V gene: TRBV5-1; CDR3 protein: CASSLGPSGPTGGTQYF; CDR3 DNA: TGCGCCAGCAGCTTAGGGCCTAGCGGGCCCACGGGGGGGACCCAGTACTTC
clone size: once; D gene: NA; J gene: TRBJ2-3; V gene: TRBV21-1; CDR3 protein: CASSKVKFVRASSTDTQYF; CDR3 DNA: TGTGCCAGCAGCAAAGTTAAGTTCGTCAGGGCTTCTAGCACAGATACGCAGTATTTT
clone size: few; D gene: NA; J gene: TRBJ1-1; V gene: TRBV10-1; CDR3 protein: CASSEDNRANTEAFF; CDR3 DNA: TGCGCCAGCAGTGAGGATAACAGGGCGAACACTGAAGCTTTCTTT
clone size: NA; D gene: NA; J gene: TRBJ1-1; V gene: TRBV30; CDR3 protein: CAWRMTGNMNTEAFF; CDR3 DNA: TGTGCCTGGAGGATGACAGGAAACATGAACACTGAAGCTTTCTTT
clone size: NA; D gene: NA; J gene: TRBJ2-2; V gene: TRBV4-3; CDR3 protein: CASSQLRWGRNTGELFF; CDR3 DNA: TGCGCCAGCAGCCAATTGAGGTGGGGGCGTAACACCGGGGAGCTGTTTTTT
clone size: NA; D gene: TRBD2; J gene: TRBJ2-1; V gene: TRBV5-1; CDR3 protein: CASSLVAGATYNEQFF; CDR3 DNA: TGCGCCAGCAGCCTTGTAGCGGGGGCTACCTACAATGAGCAGTTCTTC
clone size: NA; D gene: NA; J gene: TRBJ2-3; V gene: TRBV5-1; CDR3 protein: CASSLGESTDTQYF; CDR3 DNA: TGCGCCAGCAGCTTGGGAGAGAGCACAGATACGCAGTATTTT
clone size: once; D gene: TRBD1; J gene: TRBJ1-1; V gene: TRBV5-1; CDR3 protein: CASSPEDRAGGAFF; CDR3 DNA: TGCGCCAGCAGCCCCGAGGACAGGGCGGGGGGGGCTTTCTTT